This TCR beta chain stems from a study of cytomegalovirus exposure and HLA in healthy donors. Study-wide points: Most TCR beta V segments were productive about 87% or about 30% of the time in an earlier analysis. Roughly even sequencing depth across donors was the assumption behind the presence/absence analyses. A later analysis linked a missense variant in DCLRE1C to the trimming of TCR beta V and J genes.

The primer mix had 60 Vbeta and 13 Jbeta primers. Assay: immunoSEQ multiplex PCR; the TCRdb copy retains only in-frame clones and omits some. The sample carries 250,000 to 350,000 clones, roughly 89% recorded once. On this clone itself: Its antigen is as yet unknown.

This TCR came from a man aged 40-49 years in good health and CMV-seropositive. Specimen: PBMCs.

The CDR3 region has the DNA TGTGCCAGCAGTTCTCTCTTGACAGGGGACTATGGCTACACCTTC. Translating gives CASSSLLTGDYGYTF. The chain uses TRBV28 and TRBJ1-2; 8 nucleotides line up with TRBD1. J gave up 3 bases and V 4 bases, and 7 bases lay outside the gene matches. This CDR3 comprises 15 residues. The germline gives CDR1 MDHEN, CDR2 SYDVKM.